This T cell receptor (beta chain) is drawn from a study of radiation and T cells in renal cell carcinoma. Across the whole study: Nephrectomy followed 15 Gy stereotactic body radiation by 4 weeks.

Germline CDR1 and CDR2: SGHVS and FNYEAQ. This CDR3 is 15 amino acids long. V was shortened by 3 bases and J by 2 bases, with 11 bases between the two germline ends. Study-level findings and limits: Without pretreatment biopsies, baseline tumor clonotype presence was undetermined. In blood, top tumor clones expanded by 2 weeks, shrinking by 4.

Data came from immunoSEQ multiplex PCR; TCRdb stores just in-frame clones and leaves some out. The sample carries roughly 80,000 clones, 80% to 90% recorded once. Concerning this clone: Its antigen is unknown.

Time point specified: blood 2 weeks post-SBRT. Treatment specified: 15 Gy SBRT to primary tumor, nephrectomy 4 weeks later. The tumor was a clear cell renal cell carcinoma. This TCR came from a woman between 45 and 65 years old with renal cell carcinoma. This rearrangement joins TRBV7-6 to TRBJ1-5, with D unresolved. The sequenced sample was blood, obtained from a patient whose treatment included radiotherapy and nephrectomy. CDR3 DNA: TGTGCCAGCAGCTTCGGAGGAGCTGGCAATCAGCCCCAGCATTTT. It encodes CASSFGGAGNQPQHF.